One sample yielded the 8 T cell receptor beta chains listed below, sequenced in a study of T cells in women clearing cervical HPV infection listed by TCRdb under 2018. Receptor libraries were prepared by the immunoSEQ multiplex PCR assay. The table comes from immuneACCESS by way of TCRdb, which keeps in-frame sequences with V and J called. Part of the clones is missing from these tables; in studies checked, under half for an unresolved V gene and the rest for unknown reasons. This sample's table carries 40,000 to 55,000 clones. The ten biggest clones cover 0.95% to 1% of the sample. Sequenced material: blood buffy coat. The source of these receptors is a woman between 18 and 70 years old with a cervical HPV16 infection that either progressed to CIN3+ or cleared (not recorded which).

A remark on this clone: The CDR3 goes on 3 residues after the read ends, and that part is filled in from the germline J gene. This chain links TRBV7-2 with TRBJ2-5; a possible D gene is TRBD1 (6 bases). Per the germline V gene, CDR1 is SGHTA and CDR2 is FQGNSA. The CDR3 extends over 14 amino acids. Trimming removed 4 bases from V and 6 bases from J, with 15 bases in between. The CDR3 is CASSSPMGAKTQYF. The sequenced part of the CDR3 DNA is TGTGCCAGCAGCTCACCTATGGGGGCGAAGACC.

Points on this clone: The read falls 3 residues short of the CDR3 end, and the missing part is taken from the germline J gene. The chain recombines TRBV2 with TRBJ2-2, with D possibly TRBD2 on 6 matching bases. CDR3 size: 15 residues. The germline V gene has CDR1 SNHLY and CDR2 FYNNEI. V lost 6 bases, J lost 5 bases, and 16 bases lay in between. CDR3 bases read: TGTGCCAGCAGCGAGTCCGGGACTGCTACCGGGGAG. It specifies CASSESGTATGE. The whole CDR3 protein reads CASSESGTATGELFF.

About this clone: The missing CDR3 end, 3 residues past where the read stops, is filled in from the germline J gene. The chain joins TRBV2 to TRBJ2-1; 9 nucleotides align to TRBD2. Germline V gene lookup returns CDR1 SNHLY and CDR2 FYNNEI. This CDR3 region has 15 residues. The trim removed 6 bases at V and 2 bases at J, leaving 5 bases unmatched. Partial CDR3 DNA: TGTGCCAGCAGGCAGCGGGGGGCCACCTACAATGAG. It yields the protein CASRQRGATYNE. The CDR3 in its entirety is CASRQRGATYNEQFF.

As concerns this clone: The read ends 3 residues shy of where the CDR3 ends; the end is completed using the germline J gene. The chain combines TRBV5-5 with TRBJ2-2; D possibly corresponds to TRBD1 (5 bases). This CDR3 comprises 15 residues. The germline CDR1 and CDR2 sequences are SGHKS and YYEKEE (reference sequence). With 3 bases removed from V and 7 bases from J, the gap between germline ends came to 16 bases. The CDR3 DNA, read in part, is TGTGCCAGCAGCTCGCAATCCAGGGTTTACGGGGAG. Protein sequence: CASSSQSRVYGE. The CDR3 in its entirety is CASSSQSRVYGELFF.

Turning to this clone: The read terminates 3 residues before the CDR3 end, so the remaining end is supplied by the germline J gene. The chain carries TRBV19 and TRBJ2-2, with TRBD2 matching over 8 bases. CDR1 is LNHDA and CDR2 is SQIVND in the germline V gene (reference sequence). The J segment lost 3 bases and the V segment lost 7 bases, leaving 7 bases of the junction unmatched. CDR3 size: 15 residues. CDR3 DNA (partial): TGTGCCAGTACCTTTACGGGGGGGGACACCGGGGAG. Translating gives CASTFTGGDTGE. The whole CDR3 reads CASTFTGGDTGELFF.

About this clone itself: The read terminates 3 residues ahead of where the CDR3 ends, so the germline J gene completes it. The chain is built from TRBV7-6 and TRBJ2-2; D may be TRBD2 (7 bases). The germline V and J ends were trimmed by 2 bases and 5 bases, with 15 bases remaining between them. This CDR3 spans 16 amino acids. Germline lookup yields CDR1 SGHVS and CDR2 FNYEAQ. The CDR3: CASSLSAGAGTGELFF. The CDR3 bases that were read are TGTGCCAGCAGCTTAAGTGCGGGGGCGGGAACCGGGGAG.

The CDR3 region is CASSSQGLANEKLFF. Incomplete CDR3 DNA: TGCGCCAGCAGCTCACAGGGGTTGGCTAATGAAAAA. This chain uses TRBV5-1 with TRBJ1-4; 7 bases match TRBD1. The read ends 3 residues early relative to the CDR3; the germline J gene fills the gap. Germline lookup yields CDR1 SGHRS and CDR2 YFSETQ. The CDR3 extends over 15 amino acids. Trimming took 3 bases from V and 3 from J; bases not matched to a gene: 5.

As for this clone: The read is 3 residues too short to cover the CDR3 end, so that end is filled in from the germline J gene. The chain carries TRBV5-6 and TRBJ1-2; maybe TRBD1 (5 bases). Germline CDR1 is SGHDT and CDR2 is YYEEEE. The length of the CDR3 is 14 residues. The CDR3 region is CASSSRGVGRGYTF. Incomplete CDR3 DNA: TGTGCCAGCAGCTCCCGAGGAGTGGGTAGGGGA.